This T cell receptor (beta chain) was retrieved from a study of beta chain features in type 1 diabetes (dated by TCRdb to 2017 to 2018). Regarding the research as a whole: No differences in mean age, gender distribution, total cell number or subset yield were found between patients and healthy donors. In the study, recently diagnosed type 1 diabetes patients and matched healthy donors were compared on the TCRB repertoires of their sorted circulating CD4+ T cell subsets. A total of roughly 100 million sorted cells were examined across all samples, and RNA yield correlated strongly with the number of cells per subset. Regulatory and stem cell-like memory subsets were obtained from only 8 patients and about eight healthy donors, while naive and central memory subsets were obtained from all 28 donors.

This clone was detected a few times. Its antigen has not been determined. No quality values exist for individual bases; no much larger clone is one base distant. The entire amount of isolated RNA was reverse transcribed using the High Capacity cDNA Reverse Transcription Kit, so the sequenced TCRB transcripts were expressed ones. Deep immunoSEQ sequencing was performed on naive, central memory and regulatory T cell samples, with an average of around 3.4 million total reads per sample. After sorted cells were lysed in RLT buffer, RNA was extracted with DNase-treated RNeasy Micro or Mini kits, with the choice depending on cell number. Each cell subset was processed separately to prevent cross-contamination, with patient and healthy donor samples processed together. Using the immunoSEQ multiplex PCR, TCRB sequences were amplified from cDNA into 87-bp fragments spanning the CDR3 region. The amplicons were sequenced using the Illumina HiSeq platform. The study's own analysis went as follows. PCR bias was computationally corrected using synthetic template baselines, reads within Hamming distance 2 were collapsed, and singletons that could not be merged were discarded. By aligning reads against IMGT, V, D and J genes, CDR3 length, and insertions or deletions at six rearrangement sites were assigned. Within each subset, clonotype counts were normalized to sorted cell number, and only after that were true diversity and Gini coefficients computed with the tcR R package. The overlap coefficient, calculated on TCRB nucleotide sequences, was used to quantify repertoire sharing. As a proxy for the pre-selection repertoire, out-of-frame TCRB sequences from naive cells were analyzed. TCRdb's version of the immuneACCESS table is confined to in-frame rearrangements and falls short of the full clone set. An unresolved V gene accounts for under half of the shortfall where checked; the remainder is of unknown origin. V, J and clone size are those of that table, while D and trimming were read from the DNA. Counted in this sample were 680,000 or so clones; 15% of them appeared once. The leading ten clones occupy about 0.097% of the sample.

The paper as a whole reports these results and caveats: Because cDNA rather than genomic DNA was sequenced, highly expressing activated cells could have been over-represented, although no difference in activation and CD3 levels was found between groups. Naive, central memory and regulatory TCRB repertoires appeared to be more similar among patients than among healthy donors. Only small numbers of individuals were included in the HLA sub-analyses, which left unresolved whether HLA type had any influence on TCRB rearrangement. A moderate but significant shortening of TCRB CDR3 length was observed in type 1 diabetes patients in all four CD4+ subsets. PCR might favor shorter templates, but patient and control samples were amplified and corrected together, so any skew would affect both groups equally. Patients with type 1 diabetes made fewer insertions and deleted more nucleotides at VDJ recombination sites, implying thymic rearrangement abnormalities.

A single peripheral blood draw of around 0.11 L on average was collected from each donor into heparinised tubes. A BD FACSAria II was used to sort naive, central memory, regulatory and stem cell-like memory CD4+ T cells with a panel that included CD45RO, CCR7, CD25, CD127, CD95 and CD27. Purity was above 95% for every sorted population. PBMCs were isolated immediately by Lymphoprep density gradient centrifugation and stained directly without culture. Samples were stained and sorted in pairs, with one healthy donor and one patient per experiment, so that batch effects were minimized. Taken from cysteine to phenylalanine, the CDR3 has 10 residues. Only the CDR3 part of the read is kept: 30 bases, read in frame from the first base. V is cut by 1 base and J by 9 bases, and the space between the germline ends is 4 bases. The germline V gene (reference sequence) gives CDR1 as DFQATT and CDR2 as SNEGSKA.

The receptor comes from a man aged 18 to 30 in good health. In this chain, TRBV20-1 is recombined with TRBJ2-4; the D gene cannot be named for sure. Sequencing was done on a sample of naive CD4+ T cells from blood. In the paper's terms, the cell subset or site label means: true naive CD4+ T cells. The CDR3: CSARGPIQYF. Read as DNA, the sequence is TGCAGTGCTAGAGGCCCCATTCAGTACTTC.